Listed here are 8 T cell receptor beta chains from one sample, sequenced in a study of shared clonotypes between healthy human individuals. The naive CD8 population came from CD45RO-negative cells selected for CCR7, without terminally differentiated effector memory CD45RA+ cells. The data were produced by immunoSEQ multiplex PCR, yet TCRdb's version contains in-frame clones alone and is incomplete. The profile shows about 1,900,000 clones, about 94% of them singletons. The sequenced sample consisted of naive CD8+ T cells sorted from blood. Receptor source: a man between 18 and 29 years old in good health.

The chain carries TRBV12-1 and TRBJ2-1. TRBV12-1 is classified as a pseudogene. There are 11 residues in the CDR3. CDR3 loop: CASTSWNEQFF. For the CDR3, the DNA is TGTGCCAGCACTTCATGGAATGAGCAGTTCTTC.

V usage is TRBV19 and J usage is TRBJ2-1; 11 bases fit TRBD2. CDR1 is LNHDA, CDR2 SQIVND, per germline (reference sequence). The V gene end was trimmed by 5 bases and the J gene end by 5 bases; junction bases not matched to a gene: 8. The CDR3 has 16 residues. CDR3 in amino acids: CASSPLAGGSDNEQFF. Here the CDR3 DNA reads TGTGCCAGTAGTCCTCTAGCGGGGGGCTCGGACAATGAGCAGTTCTTC.

V usage is TRBV4-3 and J usage is TRBJ2-7, with no clear D. The V and J ends lost 0 bases and 5 bases respectively, with 8 bases between them. CDR1 LGHNA and CDR2 YSLEER come from the germline V gene. The CDR3 is made up of 13 amino acids. The CDR3 coding sequence is TGCGCCAGCAGCCAAGATAGTCTAGACGAGCAGTACTTC. Translated: CASSQDSLDEQYF.

This clone was seen a single time. Here the CDR3 reads CASSLGGAGTEKLFF. CDR3 nucleotides: TGTGCCAGCAGCTTAGGGGGAGCCGGGACAGAAAAACTGTTTTTT. J is TRBJ1-4 and V is TRBV11-2, with a tentative D call TRBD1 (6 bases). Trimming stripped 1 base from V and 8 bases from J, with 14 bases between. Germline assignment: CDR1 SGHAT and CDR2 FQNNGV. The CDR3 covers 15 residues.

This rearrangement joins TRBV14 to TRBJ2-7; weak D call: TRBD1 (7 bases). The CDR3 is 15 residues long. V lost 0 bases, J lost 2 bases, and 11 bases lay in between. Germline V gene data show CDR1 as SGHDN and CDR2 as FVKESK. The CDR3 bases are TGTGCCAGCAGCCAAGACCCCAGGGGGGCCTACGAGCAGTACTTC. Protein product: CASSQDPRGAYEQYF. The full variable domain, completed using reference TRBV14 and TRBJ2-7, is EAGVTQFPSHSVIEKGQTVTLRCDPISGHDNLYWYRRVMGKEIKFLLHFVKESKQDESGMPNNRFLAERTGGTYSTLKVQPAELEDSGVYFCASSQDPRGAYEQYFGPGTRLTVT.

The chain is built from TRBV28 and TRBJ2-1; TRBD1 matches 10 bases. V lost 6 bases, J lost 7 bases, and 12 bases stayed unmatched. The CDR3 runs 16 residues. CDR1 MDHEN and CDR2 SYDVKM come from the germline V gene. CDR3 amino acids: CASSTPGQGFRNEQFF. The CDR3 DNA reads TGTGCCAGCAGCACGCCGGGACAGGGGTTTCGGAATGAGCAGTTCTTC.

The J gene is TRBJ2-1, the V gene TRBV7-9, with 7 bases that match TRBD2. Germline V CDR1 and CDR2: SEHNR, FQNEAQ (reference sequence). The CDR3 is 16 residues long. Trimming cost V 8 bases and J 4 bases; bases outside gene matches: 14. This chain's CDR3 is CASENLLADSYNEQFF. CDR3 coding DNA: TGTGCCAGCGAGAATCTTCTAGCGGACTCTTACAATGAGCAGTTCTTC. Full variable domain (outside the CDR3, taken from reference TRBV7-9 and TRBJ2-1): DTGVSQNPRHKITKRGQNVTFRCDPISEHNRLYWYRQTLGQGPEFLTYFQNEAQLEKSRLLSDRFSAERPKGSFSTLEIQRTEQGDSAMYLCASENLLADSYNEQFFGPGTRLTVL.

The chain uses TRBV27 and TRBJ2-3; a possible D gene is TRBD1 (5 bases). Germline assignment: CDR1 MNHEY and CDR2 SMNVEV (reference sequence). This CDR3 is built from 16 residues. Trimming left V 5 bases short and J 3 bases short, with 18 bases between. The chain's CDR3 is CASSPLRTRLTDTQYF. The CDR3 region has the DNA TGTGCCAGCAGTCCACTACGGACACGATTAACAGATACGCAGTATTTT.